This record covers a single TCR beta chain. This CDR3 spans 17 amino acids. Deletions cut 5 bases from V and 3 bases from J, with 22 bases between. Germline V CDR1 and CDR2: SGHTA, FQGNSA. The PCR ran on 60 Vbeta and 13 Jbeta primers. Repertoires were generated with immunoSEQ multiplex PCR, while TCRdb's copy carries only in-frame clones and drops some. The sample holds around 150,000 clones, 60% to 80% seen once. The data are from a study of cytomegalovirus exposure and HLA in healthy donors. The V and J genes are TRBV7-2 and TRBJ1-1; D is possibly TRBD1 (5 bases). The sequencing sample was made of PBMCs. The TCR sequence derives from a man aged 18 to 29 in good health and CMV-seropositive. In nucleotides, the CDR3 is TGTGCCAGCAGCGCGCCTACTCTGGGGCCGTGGGACACTGAAGCTTTCTTT. Its translation: CASSAPTLGPWDTEAFF.